This T cell receptor beta chain derives from a study of CXCR3-negative and CXCR3-positive naive CD8 T cells. This CDR3 is 14 amino acids long. CDR1 is SGHTA and CDR2 is FQGNSA in the germline V gene. Points from the study as a whole: Partly lower CXCR3 expression followed cryopreservation, and most assays relied on fresh PBMCs. Memory CD8+ T cell repertoires were far less diverse than both naive subsets. Naive subsets showed comparable surface CD5, and TCR interaction strength was also inferred from TRB CDR3 physicochemistry.

Through 5' RACE with UMI labels, the TRB cDNA libraries were prepared. From the 5' RACE reads, TCRdb lists one entry per CDR3 protein and no DNA. Here the sample table reports tens of thousands of distinct CDR3 sequences. Comments on this clonotype: As yet, its antigen is unknown.

Material for sequencing was memory CD8+ T cells from blood. The chain employs TRBV7-2 and TRBJ2-7. The receptor comes from a human donor in good health. Some clones in this sample may be carry-over from other donors' samples. This chain's CDR3 is CASSLYGNTYEQYF.